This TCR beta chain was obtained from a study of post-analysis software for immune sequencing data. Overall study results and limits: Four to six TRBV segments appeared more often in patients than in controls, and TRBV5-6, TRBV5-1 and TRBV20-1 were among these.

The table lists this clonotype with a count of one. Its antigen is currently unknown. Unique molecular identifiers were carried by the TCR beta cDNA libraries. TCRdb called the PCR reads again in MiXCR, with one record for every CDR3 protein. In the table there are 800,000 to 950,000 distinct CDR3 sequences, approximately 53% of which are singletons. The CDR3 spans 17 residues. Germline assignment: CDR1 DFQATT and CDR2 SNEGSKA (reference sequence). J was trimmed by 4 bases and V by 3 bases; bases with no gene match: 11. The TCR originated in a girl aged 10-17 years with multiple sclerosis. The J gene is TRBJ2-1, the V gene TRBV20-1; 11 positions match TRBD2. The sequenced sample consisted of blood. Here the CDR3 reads CSASSQSIAGGYNEQFF. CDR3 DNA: TGCAGTGCTAGCTCCCAGAGTATAGCGGGGGGGTACAATGAGCAGTTCTTC.